This TCR beta chain was recorded in a study of early T cells in non-severe SARS-CoV-2 infection. Study summary: The sequenced material was bulk RNA from unsorted whole blood, and its chains were unpaired. Regarding the study as a whole: The study's VDJdb matching favored anti-spike CD8 responses and missed private and CD4 specificities.

Turning to this clonotype: The antigen is undetermined.

Germline V gives CDR1 LGHNA, CDR2 YSLEER. CDR3 length equals 16 residues. J was trimmed by 7 bases and V by 0 bases; bases with no gene match: 3. Separate cDNA molecules each had unique molecular identifiers attached to them. Via MiXCR, TCRdb re-called the 5' RACE reads, giving one row per CDR3 protein. This table has 45,000 to 50,000 distinct CDR3 sequences, under 7.5% appearing once. The sequencing here drew on whole blood, taken at baseline. The clonotype was recovered from an adult who was a healthcare worker with PCR-confirmed SARS-CoV-2 infection or an uninfected control (not recorded which). The J gene is TRBJ1-6, the V gene TRBV4-3; 10 nucleotides line up with TRBD1. The CDR3 coding sequence is TGCGCCAGCAGCCAAGAGGACAGGGGGAACAATTCACCCCTCCACTTT. Residues: CASSQEDRGNNSPLHF.